These 16 T cell receptor beta chains came from one sample sequenced in a study of CD8 T cells in Susac syndrome. After extraction with the RNeasy kit, 0.5 to 1 ug of the RNA was reverse transcribed using random hexamers. TCRdb re-analysed the immunoSEQ multiplex PCR reads in MiXCR, keeping a single row per CDR3 protein. Counted here are about 300,000 distinct CDR3 sequences, approximately 91% occurring once; the ten biggest clones make up approximately 0.18%. The source material was CD8+ T cells from PBMCs. The source is a human donor with multiple sclerosis.

This chain connects TRBV4-3 to TRBJ2-1; D unresolved. Trimming cost V 4 bases and J 0 bases, with 13 bases left between them. Germline V gene sequence: CDR1 LGHNA, CDR2 YSLEER. The CDR3 consists of 16 residues. The CDR3 region is CASSPVATLSYNEQFF. The CDR3, as DNA: TGCGCCAGCAGCCCAGTGGCCACCCTCTCCTACAATGAGCAGTTCTTC.

This clonotype was detected once. This chain connects TRBV12-5 to TRBJ2-1, with 7 nucleotides matching TRBD1. Germline CDR1 is LGHNT and CDR2 is FRNRAP. The V segment lost 6 bases and the J segment 7 bases; nucleotides outside the gene matches: 9. The CDR3 sequence is 14 residues long. Here the CDR3 reads CASGFGTVANEQFF. Written as DNA, the CDR3 is TGTGCTAGTGGATTCGGGACAGTAGCGAATGAGCAGTTCTTC.

V and J are TRBV5-6 and TRBJ1-2; D might be TRBD1 (5 bases). Germline V gene sequence: CDR1 SGHDT, CDR2 YYEEEE. This CDR3 comprises 15 residues. V lost 4 bases and J lost 3, with 16 bases in between. CDR3 nucleotide sequence: TGTGCCAGCAGCCCTACCTGGGCAGGGTACTATGGCTACACCTTC. Translating gives CASSPTWAGYYGYTF.

V gene TRBV6-1 combines with J gene TRBJ2-2; a possible D gene is TRBD1 (6 bases). Germline lookup yields CDR1 MNHNS and CDR2 SASEGT. The CDR3 spans 13 residues. V lost 3 bases and J 8 bases, leaving 10 bases between the germline ends. The CDR3 reads CASSDYRAGELFF. CDR3 nucleotide sequence: TGTGCCAGCAGTGATTACAGGGCTGGGGAGCTGTTTTTT.

In regard to this clonotype: One end of the junction does not line up with germline, which may come from a read error. The chain uses TRBV20-1 and TRBJ2-7; 7 bases fit TRBD1. Germline V gene sequence: CDR1 DFQATT, CDR2 SNEGSKA (reference sequence). CDR3 length: 15 residues. CDR3 coding DNA: TGCAGTGCTAGAGACCAGAGACAGGGTTTCTACGGGCAGTACTTC. Translated: CSARDQRQGFYGQYF.

V gene TRBV30 combines with J gene TRBJ2-7; TRBD1 is a possible D gene (6 bases). V lost 6 bases and J 1 base, leaving 13 bases between the germline ends. This CDR3 comprises 13 residues. In germline, CDR1 is GTSNPN, CDR2 SVGIG (reference sequence). Written as DNA, the CDR3 is TGTGCCTGTAGGGGACATCCGTCCTACGAGCAGTACTTC. Encoded protein: CACRGHPSYEQYF.

V is TRBV14 and J is TRBJ2-5; tentatively, D is TRBD1 (5 bases). With 1 base removed from V and 2 bases from J, the gap between germline ends came to 14 bases. CDR1 is SGHDN, CDR2 FVKESK, per germline. The CDR3 is 16 amino acids. CDR3 in amino acids: CASSQVDNPHQETQYF. DNA for the CDR3: TGTGCCAGCAGCCAAGTGGACAATCCGCATCAAGAGACCCAGTACTTC.

This chain links TRBV7-9 with TRBJ2-3; TRBD2 might be the D (6 bases). The CDR3 is 15 amino acids. V dropped 6 bases and J dropped 4 bases, with 17 bases sitting between them. The germline gives CDR1 SEHNR, CDR2 FQNEAQ (reference sequence). The CDR3 coding sequence is TGTGCCAGCAGGCCTCTAGCGAGGATGTCAGATACGCAGTATTTT. Amino acids: CASRPLARMSDTQYF.

V gene TRBV10-3 combines with J gene TRBJ1-2; D is undetermined. V lost 3 bases to trimming and J lost 2 bases, with 16 bases between them. CDR1 is ENHRY and CDR2 is SYGVKD in the germline V gene. The CDR3 runs 16 residues. CDR3 nucleotide sequence: TGTGCCATCAGTGAAGGGTCGGAGGGTAGGAACTATGGCTACACCTTC. Translating it yields CAISEGSEGRNYGYTF.

The chain employs TRBV3-1 and TRBJ2-5, with 11 bases identical to TRBD2. This CDR3 has 19 amino acids. With 1 base clipped from V and 2 bases from J, the junction kept 12 bases outside the gene matches. The germline gives CDR1 LGHDT, CDR2 YNNKEL (reference sequence). This CDR3 is CASSQVTTSGTWGQETQYF. CDR3 coding DNA: TGTGCCAGCAGCCAAGTAACGACTAGCGGGACCTGGGGACAAGAGACCCAGTACTTC.

V and J are TRBV20-1 and TRBJ2-5, with 8 nucleotides matching TRBD1. V dropped 0 bases and J dropped 1; count of bases not matched to a gene: 7. Looked up from germline, CDR1 is DFQATT and CDR2 is SNEGSKA (reference sequence). This CDR3 is built from 16 residues. CDR3 sequence: CSARDPDRGGQETQYF. CDR3 in DNA: TGCAGTGCTAGAGACCCCGACAGGGGAGGCCAAGAGACCCAGTACTTC.

Here the CDR3 DNA reads TGTGCCAGCATGGGAGGGACCGGGGAGCTGTTTTTT. It codes for CASMGGTGELFF. This chain uses TRBV14 with TRBJ2-2, with 7 bases that match TRBD2. This CDR3 comprises 12 residues. Trimming at V came to 7 bases and at J to 5 bases, leaving 1 base not matched to a gene. CDR1 is SGHDN, CDR2 FVKESK, per germline.

The chain combines TRBV30 with TRBJ1-2; D is possibly TRBD1 (5 bases). There are 11 residues in the CDR3. Germline V lookup: CDR1 GTSNPN, CDR2 SVGIG (reference sequence). V dropped 4 bases and J dropped 8 bases, with 11 bases sitting between them. In DNA form, the CDR3 reads TGTGCCTGGAAACGGGGGAACGGCTACACCTTC. Translating gives CAWKRGNGYTF. The full variable domain, completed using reference TRBV30 and TRBJ1-2, is SQTIHQWPATLVQPVGSPLSLECTVEGTSNPNLYWYRQAAGRGLQLLFYSVGIGQISSEVPQNLSASRPQDRQFILSSKKLLLSDSGFYLCAWKRGNGYTFGSGTRLTVV.

V and J are TRBV3-1 and TRBJ2-1, with TRBD2 matching over 12 bases. Germline assignment: CDR1 LGHDT and CDR2 YNNKEL (reference sequence). The ends lost 1 base at V and 6 bases at J; junction bases unmatched: 4. This CDR3 is built from 16 residues. The CDR3 loop is CASSQALAGGPNEQFF. The CDR3 nucleotides read TGTGCCAGCAGCCAAGCGCTAGCGGGGGGGCCCAATGAGCAGTTCTTC.

The chain employs TRBV28 and TRBJ2-7, with TRBD1 identical over 7 bases. The V and J ends lost 4 bases and 1 base, in that order; junction bases with no gene match: 7. Germline CDR1 is MDHEN and CDR2 is SYDVKM. The CDR3 loop spans 15 amino acids. In nucleotides, the CDR3 is TGTGCCAGCAGTTCCCTGGACAGGACATCCTACGAGCAGTACTTC. Its protein is CASSSLDRTSYEQYF.

The J gene is TRBJ2-7, the V gene TRBV29-1; 10 nucleotides match TRBD1. V gave up 6 bases and J gave up 6 bases; unmatched junction bases: 8. Germline V gives CDR1 SQVTM, CDR2 ANQGSEA. The CDR3 sequence is 13 residues long. The CDR3 is CSVGDRGPREQYF. DNA for the CDR3: TGCAGCGTGGGGGACAGGGGACCTCGCGAGCAGTACTTC.